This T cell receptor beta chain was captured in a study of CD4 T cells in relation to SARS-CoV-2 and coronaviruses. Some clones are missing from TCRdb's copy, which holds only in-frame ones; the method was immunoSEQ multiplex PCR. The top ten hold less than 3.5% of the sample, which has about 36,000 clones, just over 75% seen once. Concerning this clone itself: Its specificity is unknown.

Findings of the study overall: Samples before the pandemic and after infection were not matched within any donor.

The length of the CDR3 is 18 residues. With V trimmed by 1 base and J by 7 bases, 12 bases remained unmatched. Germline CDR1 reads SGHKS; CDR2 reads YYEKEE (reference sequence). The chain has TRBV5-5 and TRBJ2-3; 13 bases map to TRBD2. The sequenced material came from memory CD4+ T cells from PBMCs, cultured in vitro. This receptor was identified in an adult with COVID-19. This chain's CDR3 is CASSLFSAGTSGMNTQYF. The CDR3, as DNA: TGTGCCAGCAGCTTGTTTTCGGCCGGGACTAGCGGGATGAATACGCAGTATTTT.